The 3 T cell receptor beta chains presented below share a single source sample, sequenced in a study of long-term antiretroviral therapy in people with HIV. Researchers ran immunoSEQ v3.0 at survey level. Repertoires were generated with immunoSEQ multiplex PCR, while TCRdb's copy carries only in-frame clones and drops some. This table has approximately 18,000 clones, less than 85% appearing once. The specimen comprised unsorted PBMCs, sampled 0.2 years after starting antiretroviral therapy. Every receptor here comes from a woman aged 40 to 50 with HIV.

In this sample, this clone turned up once. V gene TRBV11-3 combines with J gene TRBJ2-2; D perhaps matches TRBD2 (5 bases). CDR1 and CDR2 from the germline V gene are SGHNT and YENEEA. Trimming shortened V by 3 bases and J by 4 bases, and 9 bases separated the two germline ends. This CDR3 comprises 14 residues. This chain's CDR3 is CASSFNAGTGELFF. The CDR3 coding sequence is TGTGCCAGCAGCTTTAATGCGGGCACCGGGGAGCTGTTTTTT.

This clone appeared once. The chain recombines TRBV6-1 with TRBJ1-1, with D unresolved. CDR3 size: 13 residues. Germline values: CDR1 MNHNS, CDR2 SASEGT. V lost 0 bases, J lost 0 bases, and 2 bases lay in between. This chain's CDR3 is CASSEALNTEAFF. DNA for the CDR3: TGTGCCAGCAGTGAAGCGTTGAACACTGAAGCTTTCTTT.

As to this clone: Additional DNA sequences in this sample encode the identical CDR3. This sequence joins TRBV7-2 and TRBJ2-5; TRBD1 agrees at 9 bases. In germline, CDR1 is SGHTA, CDR2 FQGNSA. The CDR3 has 14 residues. V gave up 5 bases and J gave up 3 bases; unmatched junction bases: 4. CDR3: CASSPRTGEETQYF. The CDR3 DNA reads TGTGCCAGCAGCCCAAGGACAGGGGAAGAGACCCAGTACTTC. Using reference TRBV7-2 and TRBJ2-5 for the parts outside the CDR3, the full variable domain is GAGVSQSPSNKVTEKGKDVELRCDPISGHTALYWYRQSLGQGLEFLIYFQGNSAPDKSGLPSDRFSAERTGGSVSTLTIQRTQQEDSAVYLCASSPRTGEETQYFGPGTRLLVL.